This T cell receptor (beta chain) was sequenced for a study of cytomegalovirus exposure and HLA in healthy donors. The germline CDR1 and CDR2 sequences are SNHLY and FYNNEI. The CDR3 runs to 14 residues. J lost 6 bases, V lost 6 bases, and 6 bases had no gene match. This clone turned up a few times. Vbeta (60) and Jbeta (13) primers were used in the PCR. Clones were read by immunoSEQ multiplex PCR, and TCRdb kept only the in-frame ones, dropping some. The table has hundreds of thousands of clones, roughly 78% seen once; the top ten hold around 0.45%. Sample: PBMCs. This receptor was identified in a boy aged 5-17 years in good health and CMV-seronegative. The chain employs TRBV2 and TRBJ2-7; TRBD1 agrees at 12 bases. The CDR3 DNA is TGTGCCAGCAGCCGGGACAGGGGGCCCCGCGAGCAGTACTTC. Translation gives CASSRDRGPREQYF.